This TCR beta chain emerged from a study of cytomegalovirus exposure and HLA in healthy donors. Study-wide findings and caveats: TCR beta chain V- and J-gene trimming was linked, in a later analysis, to a missense variant in DCLRE1C. An observed cluster of highly shared sequence variants was recorded as a likely sequencing artifact. A later analysis by the authors found several of the most significant clusters apparently linked to common viral pathogens. In an earlier analysis, about 87% or about 30%: the productive usage of most TCR beta V segments.

The V end lost 10 bases, the J end lost 5 bases, and 17 bases lay between the germline ends. CDR1 and CDR2 from the germline V gene are LNHDA and SQIVND (reference sequence). The CDR3 runs 13 residues. This clone turned up a few times. As yet, its antigen is unknown. PCR used 60 Vbeta primers and 13 Jbeta primers. The assay was immunoSEQ multiplex PCR, and TCRdb's table has in-frame clones only and misses some. Here the sample spans under 200,000 clones, around 75% being singletons. The sample taken for sequencing was PBMCs. The TCR was taken from a male donor in good health and CMV-seronegative. This sequence joins TRBV19 and TRBJ2-5; TRBD1 is a possible D gene (5 bases). The CDR3 DNA follows: TGTGCCACCAAACCCCAGGGCGAGGAGACCCAGTACTTC. Translating gives CATKPQGEETQYF.